Presented here are 14 T cell receptor beta chains from one specimen sequenced in a study of T-cell memory formation after mild COVID-19. TCRdb re-called the 5' RACE reads through MiXCR, storing one row per CDR3 protein. The sample shows under 250,000 distinct CDR3 sequences, roughly 10% of them seen only once. The sequencing input was PBMCs or a T cell subset sorted from them (not recorded which). These receptors were taken from a man between 18 and 35 years old who had mild COVID-19 (a few samples of this study predate the infection). Cell type and time point are not known.

The rearrangement uses TRBV11-3 and TRBJ2-3; TRBD2 might be the D (5 bases). The CDR3 spans 15 residues. Germline CDR1 is SGHNT and CDR2 is YENEEA. Trimming left V 5 bases short and J 3 bases short, with 15 bases between. CDR3 nucleotides: TGTGCCAGCAGCCTCTTTGGCGGACTGACAGATACGCAGTATTTT. It is translated as CASSLFGGLTDTQYF.

In DNA form, the CDR3 reads TGTGCCAGCAGTCTTGGACTGGGTCGGGGCTACACCTTC. This gives the protein CASSLGLGRGYTF. The chain employs TRBV7-2 and TRBJ1-2; D is uncertain. The CDR3 length is 13 residues. The germline V and J ends were trimmed by 6 bases and 8 bases, with 16 bases remaining between them. From germline, CDR1 is SGHTA and CDR2 FQGNSA.

A few counts support this clonotype. J is TRBJ1-1 and V is TRBV7-2; no clear D. The V gene's germline CDR1 is SGHTA and CDR2 FQGNSA. CDR3 length: 14 amino acids. Between the trimmed V and J ends, which lost 6 bases and 4 bases, there was a span of 15 bases. This CDR3 is CASREQISSTEAFF. As DNA, the CDR3 is TGTGCCAGCAGAGAACAGATTTCTTCCACTGAAGCTTTCTTT.

This clonotype was counted a few times. The chain uses TRBV4-3 and TRBJ2-2; D might be TRBD2 (5 bases). Germline V gives CDR1 LGHNA, CDR2 YSLEER. The length of the CDR3 is 16 residues. The V and J ends lost 2 bases and 4 bases respectively, with 14 bases between them. CDR3 sequence (DNA): TGCGCCAGCAGCCAATTGTCGGGGTTGGGCACCGGGGAGCTGTTTTTT. Translation: CASSQLSGLGTGELFF.

A few counts support this clonotype. The V and J genes are TRBV5-1 and TRBJ2-3; D is perhaps TRBD2 (5 bases). Trimming left V 2 bases short and J 1 base short, with 11 bases between. Germline V gives CDR1 SGHRS, CDR2 YFSETQ. This CDR3 has 15 amino acids. The CDR3 sequence: CASSFTGSGTDTQYF. CDR3 DNA: TGCGCCAGCAGCTTCACGGGAAGCGGCACAGATACGCAGTATTTT.

The chain uses TRBV2 and TRBJ2-4, with D possibly matching TRBD2 (6 bases). This CDR3 region has 14 residues. Germline V gene sequence: CDR1 SNHLY, CDR2 FYNNEI. Deletions cut 4 bases from V and 6 bases from J, with 13 bases between. The CDR3 nucleotides read TGTGCCAGCAGTGGTGGAGGGCTAGGAAACATTCAGTACTTC. This gives the protein CASSGGGLGNIQYF.

Many counts were recorded for this clonotype. This chain's CDR3 is CASSLGALSSYNSPLHF. As DNA, the CDR3 is TGTGCCAGCAGCTTAGGGGCTTTGAGCTCCTATAATTCACCCCTCCACTTT. This sequence joins TRBV7-8 and TRBJ1-6; D is uncertain. Germline loops: CDR1 SGHVS, CDR2 FQNEAQ. CDR3 length: 17 amino acids. Trimming stripped 1 base from V and 0 bases from J, with 10 bases between.

V usage is TRBV5-1 and J usage is TRBJ2-2; D ambiguous. CDR1 is SGHRS, CDR2 YFSETQ, per germline. This CDR3 has 13 amino acids. Deletions cut 4 bases from V and 3 bases from J, with 7 bases between. Here the CDR3 DNA reads TGCGCCAGCAGCGAGGACCACACCGGGGAGCTGTTTTTT. Translating it yields CASSEDHTGELFF.

This clonotype was observed a handful of times. The chain carries TRBV20-1 and TRBJ2-1; 10 nucleotides line up with TRBD1. This CDR3 has 15 residues. Germline V gene lookup returns CDR1 DFQATT and CDR2 SNEGSKA (reference sequence). V dropped 5 bases and J dropped 1; count of bases not matched to a gene: 5. The CDR3 here is CSAFRQGASYNEQFF. DNA for the CDR3: TGCAGTGCTTTCCGACAGGGGGCTTCCTACAATGAGCAGTTCTTC.

This clonotype was seen a handful of times. The chain joins TRBV12-3 or TRBV12-4 to TRBJ1-5; D uncertain. Trimming cost V 8 bases and J 7 bases, with 9 bases left between them. CDR3 length equals 11 residues. As DNA, the CDR3 is TGTGCCAGCCCACAGTTGCAGCCCCAGCATTTT. Its translation: CASPQLQPQHF.

This clonotype was counted many times. V and J are TRBV7-9 and TRBJ2-3; 8 bases align to TRBD2. Looked up from germline, CDR1 is SEHNR and CDR2 is FQNEAQ (reference sequence). The V segment lost 6 bases and the J segment 4 bases; nucleotides outside the gene matches: 6. This CDR3 has 14 amino acids. The CDR3: CASRTGGFPDTQYF. CDR3 bases: TGTGCCAGCAGGACGGGAGGGTTCCCAGATACGCAGTATTTT.

The chain recombines TRBV18 with TRBJ2-2, with D hard to call. Germline CDR1 reads KGHSH; CDR2 reads LQKENI. Between the trimmed V and J ends, which lost 6 bases and 2 bases, there was a span of 16 bases. The CDR3 extends over 16 amino acids. Here the CDR3 reads CASSRSLSQNTGELFF. The DNA of the CDR3 is TGTGCCAGCTCCCGTAGTCTCAGCCAAAACACCGGGGAGCTGTTTTTT.

The chain links TRBV5-1 to TRBJ1-1; D gene unclear. The CDR3 spans 15 residues. CDR1 SGHRS and CDR2 YFSETQ come from the germline V gene. V was trimmed by 5 bases and J by 4 bases, leaving 18 bases between them. The CDR3 nucleotides read TGCGCCAGCAGGCAAGGGAGTATTGGCGTCACTGAAGCTTTCTTT. Translation gives CASRQGSIGVTEAFF. Drawing the rest from reference TRBV5-1 and TRBJ1-1, the complete variable domain is KAGVTQTPRYLIKTRGQQVTLSCSPISGHRSVSWYQQTPGQGLQFLFEYFSETQRNKGNFPGRFSGRQFSNSRSEMNVSTLELGDSALYLCASRQGSIGVTEAFFGQGTRLTVV.

In this sample, this clonotype turned up a few times. The chain couples TRBV7-2 to TRBJ1-6; TRBD1 aligns across 7 bases. The CDR3 length is 14 residues. The germline V gene encodes CDR1 SGHTA and CDR2 FQGNSA. V gave up 3 bases and J gave up 9 bases; unmatched junction bases: 5. CDR3 in DNA: TGTGCCAGCAGCTTTCAAGACAGGGTTTCACCCCTCCACTTT. Protein product: CASSFQDRVSPLHF.